The clone carrying this T cell receptor (beta chain) was seen at least ten times. Antigen: not known. TCRdb used MiXCR to reprocess the 5' RACE reads, holding one entry per CDR3 protein. The data contain roughly 490,000 distinct CDR3 sequences, about 5% of them seen just once; the ten biggest clones take up roughly 3.2%. The entry originates in a study of CD8 T cells in ankylosing spondylitis. The CDR3 consists of 15 residues. The germline gives CDR1 LGHDT, CDR2 YNNKEL (reference sequence). V dropped 4 bases and J dropped 1 base, with 14 bases sitting between them. Study outcomes and limitations: A TCR beta motif made of 7 to 9 highly homologous variants seemed typical of ankylosing spondylitis blood.

The chain carries TRBV3-1 and TRBJ2-7, with D hard to call. Input material: blood, either unsorted or a sorted T cell fraction (not recorded which). The TCR was taken from a male donor with ankylosing spondylitis. CDR3 DNA sequence: TGTGCCAGCAGCCCTTGGGCGGCGGATTCCTACGAGCAGTACTTC. This gives the protein CASSPWAADSYEQYF.